This T cell receptor beta chain was identified in a study of shared clonotypes between healthy human individuals. The germline V and J ends were trimmed by 1 base and 4 bases, with 10 bases remaining between them. CDR3 length: 14 amino acids. Germline V lookup: CDR1 MNHNS, CDR2 SASEGT. Clones were sequenced by immunoSEQ multiplex PCR, and TCRdb holds only the in-frame ones, with some missing. The data contain some 1.4 million clones, roughly 95% of them seen just once; the ten biggest clones take up approximately 1.1%. V and J are TRBV6-1 and TRBJ2-5; D gene unclear. This TCR was sampled from a man aged 30-40 years in good health. Sequencing was done on a sample of naive CD4+ T cells sorted from blood. Specified subset: CD45RA+ positively selected. CDR3 bases: TGTGCCAGCAGTGAAGGGGGTTCCCGAGAGACCCAGTACTTC. Protein: CASSEGGSRETQYF.